These 16 T cell receptor beta chains were sequenced from one sample in a study of lymphopenia after photon versus proton radiotherapy. Libraries were prepared by immunoSEQ multiplex PCR; TCRdb keeps only in-frame clonotypes and omits some of them. Of about 50,000 clones in the sample, approximately 92% were seen once. Source: peripheral blood, taken from a patient treated with photon-based radiotherapy. The origin of the receptors is a woman aged 40 to 49 with cholangiocarcinoma.

This chain links TRBV5-5 with TRBJ1-6; possibly TRBD1 for D (6 bases). V was cut by 2 bases and J by 7 bases, with 13 bases left in between. Germline lookup yields CDR1 SGHKS and CDR2 YYEKEE (reference sequence). This CDR3 has 15 amino acids. Here the CDR3 DNA reads TGTGCCAGCAGCTTAAGAAGGGGGGAGAATTCACCCCTCCACTTT. It codes for CASSLRRGENSPLHF.

The genes are TRBV2 and TRBJ2-1, with D possibly being TRBD2 (6 bases). The CDR3 runs to 14 residues. Germline V gene sequence: CDR1 SNHLY, CDR2 FYNNEI. Trimming removed 6 bases at V and 5 bases at J, with 14 bases between. This chain's CDR3 is CASSAGTPDNEQFF. In DNA form, the CDR3 reads TGTGCCAGCAGCGCGGGGACCCCCGACAATGAGCAGTTCTTC.

CDR3 region: CASSRPGQGKETQYF. The CDR3 nucleotides are TGTGCCAGCAGTCGACCGGGACAGGGCAAAGAGACCCAGTACTTC. The chain couples TRBV28 to TRBJ2-5; 9 bases map to TRBD1. The V and J ends lost 5 bases and 3 bases, in that order; junction bases with no gene match: 7. Per the germline V gene, CDR1 is MDHEN and CDR2 is SYDVKM. The CDR3 has 15 amino acids.

The chain links TRBV7-8 to TRBJ2-2, with D possibly TRBD2 on 5 matching bases. CDR1 SGHVS and CDR2 FQNEAQ come from the germline V gene. With 0 bases removed from V and 4 bases from J, the gap between germline ends came to 9 bases. This CDR3 spans 15 amino acids. The CDR3 bases are TGTGCCAGCAGCTTAGCGGAGCGGCGCACCGGGGAGCTGTTTTTT. It translates to CASSLAERRTGELFF.

The chain is built from TRBV4-1 and TRBJ2-2, with TRBD2 matching over 11 bases. The CDR3 length is 20 residues. The V and J ends lost 3 bases and 1 base, in that order; junction bases with no gene match: 13. Germline CDR1 MGHRA, CDR2 YSYEKL. This CDR3 reads CASSHDPGLAGGKNTGELFF. CDR3 DNA sequence: TGCGCCAGCAGCCATGACCCGGGGCTAGCGGGGGGCAAGAACACCGGGGAGCTGTTTTTT.

The chain employs TRBV11-2 and TRBJ1-1; D gene unclear. The CDR3 extends over 16 amino acids. Per germline, CDR1 SGHAT and CDR2 FQNNGV. The V end lost 1 base, the J end lost 6 bases, and 18 bases lay between the germline ends. In DNA form, the CDR3 reads TGTGCCAGCAGCTTAGTCGGGGTCAAAATCACCGCTGAAGCTTTCTTT. This translates into CASSLVGVKITAEAFF.

V is TRBV10-3 and J is TRBJ1-1, with D possibly matching TRBD1 (5 bases). This CDR3 region has 14 residues. The V and J ends lost 7 bases and 6 bases respectively, with 18 bases between them. From germline, CDR1 is ENHRY and CDR2 SYGVKD. The CDR3 nucleotides are TGTGCCATCACCCTCAATTCAGGGACGGCTGAAGCTTTCTTT. This translates into CAITLNSGTAEAFF.

The DNA for the CDR3 is TGTGCCAGCAGCTTGACGACTAGAGGGGAGGGTGAGCAGTTCTTC. It codes for CASSLTTRGEGEQFF. The gene calls are TRBV11-1 and TRBJ2-1; TRBD2 matches 7 bases. The CDR3 sequence is 15 residues long. V gave up 3 bases and J gave up 9 bases; unmatched junction bases: 11. The V gene's germline CDR1 is SGHAT and CDR2 FQDESV (reference sequence).

This chain links TRBV9 with TRBJ2-1; 9 bases map to TRBD2. The trim removed 3 bases at V and 0 bases at J, leaving 4 bases unmatched. This CDR3 has 16 residues. The germline CDR1 and CDR2 sequences are SGDLS and YYNGEE. Written as DNA, the CDR3 is TGTGCCAGCAGCGCCCTAGCGGGGAGCTCCTACAATGAGCAGTTCTTC. Protein product: CASSALAGSSYNEQFF.

J is TRBJ1-4 and V is TRBV11-2, with TRBD1 matching 7 bases. CDR1 and CDR2 from the germline V gene are SGHAT and FQNNGV. The V segment lost 2 bases and the J segment 7 bases; nucleotides outside the gene matches: 7. The length of the CDR3 is 15 residues. The CDR3 DNA reads TGTGCCAGCAGCTTAATTAGGGGGCGCGGTGAAAAACTGTTTTTT. Translated: CASSLIRGRGEKLFF.

The genes are TRBV20-1 and TRBJ1-4; D unclear. The V and J ends lost 5 bases and 10 bases respectively, with 11 bases between them. The CDR3 runs to 11 residues. Germline V gene sequence: CDR1 DFQATT, CDR2 SNEGSKA (reference sequence). In nucleotides, the CDR3 is TGCAGTGCTTTGCGGACCGGAAAACTGTTTTTT. Its protein is CSALRTGKLFF.

The genes are TRBV9 and TRBJ2-7; D not resolved. The length of the CDR3 is 14 residues. V gave up 0 bases and J gave up 3 bases, with 10 bases separating them. In germline, CDR1 is SGDLS, CDR2 YYNGEE. In DNA, the CDR3 is TGTGCCAGCAGCGTAGAAATGGCCAGCTACGAGCAGTACTTC. Its translation is CASSVEMASYEQYF.

CDR3 sequence: CAISATGIQPQHF. The CDR3 DNA reads as TGTGCCATCAGTGCTACAGGGATTCAGCCCCAGCATTTT. This chain links TRBV10-3 with TRBJ1-5; possible D gene TRBD1, 6 bases. The CDR3 extends over 13 amino acids. Germline CDR1 is ENHRY and CDR2 is SYGVKD. With 4 bases removed from V and 6 bases from J, the gap between germline ends came to 10 bases.

CDR3 bases: TGCGCCAGCAGCCCTCTGACAGGATGGTTACGAGTGCAGTACTTC. Translated, it gives CASSPLTGWLRVQYF. The chain is built from TRBV4-1 and TRBJ2-7; D is possibly TRBD1 (6 bases). Looked up from germline, CDR1 is MGHRA and CDR2 is YSYEKL. Between the trimmed V and J ends, which lost 4 bases and 9 bases, there was a span of 22 bases. The length of the CDR3 is 15 residues.

The V gene is TRBV5-8, the J gene TRBJ1-6; D gene ambiguous. CDR3 length: 13 amino acids. Trimming removed 1 base from V and 9 bases from J, with 8 bases in between. Germline V gene data show CDR1 as SGHTS and CDR2 as YDEGEE. The CDR3 DNA follows: TGTGCCAGCAGCTTGTTATCCGGTTCACCCCTCCACTTT. Protein product: CASSLLSGSPLHF.

This chain connects TRBV27 to TRBJ1-1; D is unresolved. V shed 7 bases and J shed 1 base, with 13 bases lying between them. Germline V gives CDR1 MNHEY, CDR2 SMNVEV (reference sequence). The CDR3 totals 14 residues. The CDR3 coding sequence is TGTGCCAGCACTTCGCATTCGGGGAACACTGAAGCTTTCTTT. Translating gives CASTSHSGNTEAFF.